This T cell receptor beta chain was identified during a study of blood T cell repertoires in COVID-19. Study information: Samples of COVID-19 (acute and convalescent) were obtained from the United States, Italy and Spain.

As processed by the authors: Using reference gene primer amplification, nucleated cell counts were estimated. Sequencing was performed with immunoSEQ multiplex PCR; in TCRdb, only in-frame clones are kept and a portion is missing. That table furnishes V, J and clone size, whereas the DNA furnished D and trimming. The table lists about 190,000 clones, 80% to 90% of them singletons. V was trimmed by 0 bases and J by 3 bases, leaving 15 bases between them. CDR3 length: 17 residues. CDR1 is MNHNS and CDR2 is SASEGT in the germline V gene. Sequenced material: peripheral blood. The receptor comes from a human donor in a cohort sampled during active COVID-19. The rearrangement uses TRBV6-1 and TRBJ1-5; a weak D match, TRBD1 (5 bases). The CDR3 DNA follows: TGTGCCAGCAGTGAAGCGGGAGGGGCGAAGACCAATCAGCCCCAGCATTTT. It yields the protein CASSEAGGAKTNQPQHF.